This T cell receptor beta chain was recorded in a study of cytomegalovirus exposure and HLA in healthy donors. With respect to this clone: Its antigen remains unidentified.

Whole-study findings and limits: Several of the most significant clusters appeared, in a later analysis, to be linked to common viral pathogens. The authors listed around 150 TCR beta chains as cytomegalovirus-associated. CMV serostatus was the only recorded immune exposure for donors.

Deletions cut 0 bases from V and 12 bases from J, with 12 bases between. CDR3 length: 13 residues. Germline values: CDR1 SGHRS, CDR2 YFSETQ. It was with 60 Vbeta and 13 Jbeta primers that the PCR ran. This table comes from immunoSEQ multiplex PCR, and its TCRdb copy is limited to in-frame clones, with some not included. The sample lists over 150,000 clones, about 80% seen once, with approximately 4.8% in the top ten. Healthy bone marrow donors made up the donor group. This chain connects TRBV5-1 to TRBJ1-4; possible D gene TRBD1, 5 bases. The clonotype originates from a man between 25 and 39 years old in good health and CMV-seronegative. Sequencing used PBMCs. CDR3 DNA: TGCGCCAGCAGCTTGGAGGTGGGGCAAGAACTGTTTTTT. Protein product: CASSLEVGQELFF.